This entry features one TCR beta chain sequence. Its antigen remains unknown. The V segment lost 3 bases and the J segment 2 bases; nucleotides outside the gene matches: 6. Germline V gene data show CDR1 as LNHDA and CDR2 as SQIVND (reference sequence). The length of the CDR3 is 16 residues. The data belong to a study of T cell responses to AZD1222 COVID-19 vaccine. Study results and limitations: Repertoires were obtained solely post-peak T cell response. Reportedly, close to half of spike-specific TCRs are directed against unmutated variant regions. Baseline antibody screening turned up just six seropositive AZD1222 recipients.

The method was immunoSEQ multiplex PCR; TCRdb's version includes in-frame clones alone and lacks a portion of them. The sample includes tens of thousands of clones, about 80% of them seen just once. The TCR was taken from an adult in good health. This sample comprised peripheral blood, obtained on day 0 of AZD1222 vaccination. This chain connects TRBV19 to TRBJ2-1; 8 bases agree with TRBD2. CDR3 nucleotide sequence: TGTGCCAGTAGTATCCTCACTAGCGGTACCTACAATGAGCAGTTCTTC. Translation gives CASSILTSGTYNEQFF.